This is a list of T cell receptor beta chains from one sample in a study of blood T cells in healthy people across ages. From the 5' RACE reads, TCRdb called clonotypes with MiXCR, one entry per CDR3 protein. The table lists over a million distinct CDR3 sequences, around 43% of them singletons, with 15% to 20% in the top ten. Source material: blood. These receptors were taken from a woman aged 55-69 years in good health. Each CDR3 is given with its conserved first and last residue. The D gene is left open where the match is weak. Size tells how often a clone was seen (once, few, many) or the class of an expanded clone, and some rows leave it out.

12 | NA | NA | TRBJ1-4 | TRBV28 | TGTGCCAGCAGTTACAGTACGGAAAAACTGTTTTTT | CASSYSTEKLFF
15 | few | TRBD1 | TRBJ1-2 | TRBV4-1 | TGCGCCAGCAGCCAAGGGCAGGGGGGTAACTATGGCTACACCTTC | CASSQGQGGNYGYTF
15 | few | TRBD2 | TRBJ2-1 | TRBV7-2 | TGTGCCAGCAGCTTAAGAGGTAGCGGGAGTACTGAGCAGTTCTTC | CASSLRGSGSTEQFF
14 | NA | NA | TRBJ1-1 | TRBV15 | TGTGCCACCAGCAGAGCCACCCTGAACACTGAAGCTTTCTTT | CATSRATLNTEAFF
13 | few | NA | TRBJ1-1 | TRBV7-9 | TGTGCCAGCAGCCCTACAGGGTACACTGAAGCTTTCTTT | CASSPTGYTEAFF
13 | NA | NA | TRBJ2-7 | TRBV7-2 | TGTGCCAGCAGCAGACTAGTCCTGTACGAGCAGTACTTC | CASSRLVLYEQYF
12 | NA | NA | TRBJ1-1 | TRBV20-1 | TGCAGTGCTGAGAGAGGGGGCACTGAAGCTTTCTTT | CSAERGGTEAFF
16 | NA | TRBD1 | TRBJ1-1 | TRBV29-1 | TGCAGCGTTGAGGATCGGGCCCGACAGGGTACGGATGAAGCTTTCTTT | CSVEDRARQGTDEAFF
12 | NA | NA | TRBJ2-1 | TRBV7-3 | TGTGCCAGCAGCTTTGTGGACAATGAGCGGTTCTTC | CASSFVDNERFF
14 | NA | NA | TRBJ1-1 | TRBV7-9 | TGTGCCAGCACCATGGGACGGTTGGACACTGAAGCTTTCTTT | CASTMGRLDTEAFF
14 | many | NA | TRBJ2-7 | TRBV11-2 | TGTGCCAGCAGCCTAAACCGTTACTCCTACGAGCAGTACTTC | CASSLNRYSYEQYF
17 | NA | TRBD2 | TRBJ2-1 | TRBV5-1 | TGCGCCAGCAGCGCCGGGACTAGCGGGATCTCCTACAATGAGCAGTTCTTC | CASSAGTSGISYNEQFF
13 | few | NA | TRBJ1-2 | TRBV7-2 | TGTGCCAGCAGCTTAGCGGCAGGGGACGGCTACACCTTC | CASSLAAGDGYTF
15 | NA | NA | TRBJ2-5 | TRBV9 | TGTGCCAGCAGCGTAGAGGGACATGGGAAAGAGACCCAGTACTTC | CASSVEGHGKETQYF
15 | NA | TRBD1 | TRBJ2-7 | TRBV9 | TGTGCCAGCAGCGTAGGGGCGGACAGGGTCTACGAGCAGTACTTC | CASSVGADRVYEQYF
15 | few | NA | TRBJ2-3 | TRBV29-1 | TGCAGCGTTGATAGGCGCGGGACTAGCACAGATACGCAGTATTTT | CSVDRRGTSTDTQYF
15 | NA | TRBD2 | TRBJ2-1 | TRBV3-1 | TGTGCCAGCAGCTTTAGCGGGAAACCGGACAATGAGCAGTTCTTC | CASSFSGKPDNEQFF
14 | few | NA | TRBJ2-1 | TRBV29-1 | TGCAGCACCACTCTAGCGATATCCACGAGTGAGCAGTTCTTC | CSTTLAISTSEQFF
14 | NA | NA | TRBJ2-1 | TRBV10-3 | TGTGCCATCAGTCAACAGGGTTCCCGGAATGAGCAGTTCTTC | CAISQQGSRNEQFF
15 | few | NA | TRBJ2-4 | TRBV7-2 | TGTGCCAGCAGCTTAGAGATCAGGTTCGAAAACATTCAGTACTTC | CASSLEIRFENIQYF
13 | NA | NA | TRBJ2-7 | TRBV2 | TGTGCCAGCAGTAAAATGAGCTCCTACGAGCAGTACTTC | CASSKMSSYEQYF
16 | NA | NA | TRBJ1-5 | TRBV27 | TGTGCCAGCAGTCCATTGGCTCCAGATAGCAATCAGCCCCAGCATTTT | CASSPLAPDSNQPQHF
15 | NA | NA | TRBJ1-6 | TRBV7-9 | TGTGCCAGCAGCTTAGTAGGGGCCGGGAATTCACCCCTCCACTTT | CASSLVGAGNSPLHF
15 | NA | TRBD2 | TRBJ2-7 | TRBV6-2/TRBV6-3 | TGTGCCAGCAGACCTAGCGGGAGGGCCTACAATGAGCAGTACTTC | CASRPSGRAYNEQYF
17 | NA | TRBD2 | TRBJ2-2 | TRBV19 | TGTGCCAGTAGGGAACGTAGCGGGAGGGGTGACACCGGGGAGCTGTTTTTT | CASRERSGRGDTGELFF
13 | NA | NA | TRBJ2-4 | TRBV6-5 | TGTGCCAGCAGCCGACAGACAGGGAGGGAGCAGTACTTC | CASSRQTGREQYF
17 | many | NA | TRBJ2-6 | TRBV5-6 | TGTGCCAGCAGCTTAAGTTACTCAGGGTCCTGGGCCAACGTCCTGACTTTC | CASSLSYSGSWANVLTF
18 | few | TRBD2 | TRBJ2-3 | TRBV15 | TGTGCCACCAGCAGAGTCGGAGTAAGCGGGGGGAGCACAGATACGCAGTATTTT | CATSRVGVSGGSTDTQYF
16 | NA | TRBD1 | TRBJ2-3 | TRBV5-1 | TGCGCCAGCAGCTTGCCCGCAGGACAGGGGACAGATACGCAGTATTTT | CASSLPAGQGTDTQYF
13 | NA | NA | TRBJ2-7 | TRBV3-1 | TGTGCCAGCAGCCTGGGACACGTTTACGAGCAGTACTTC | CASSLGHVYEQYF
13 | few | TRBD1 | TRBJ2-7 | TRBV5-1 | TGCGCCAGCAGCCTCGACAGGGGACACGAGCAGTACTTC | CASSLDRGHEQYF
16 | few | NA | TRBJ1-2 | TRBV7-8 | TGTGCCAGCAGCTTAGGGGCAAACAGGGCAAGCTATGGCTACACCTTC | CASSLGANRASYGYTF
13 | few | TRBD2 | TRBJ2-7 | TRBV20-1 | TGCAGTGGAGCTAGCGGCCTCCTTAGCGAGCAGTACTTC | CSGASGLLSEQYF
14 | few | TRBD1 | TRBJ1-4 | TRBV20-1 | TGCAGTGCTACAGGGACAGGGCAAAATGAAAAACTGTTTTTT | CSATGTGQNEKLFF
15 | few | NA | TRBJ2-5 | TRBV20-1 | TGCAGTGCCCATGCCCGGACAGTCCTGCAAGAGACCCAGTACTTC | CSAHARTVLQETQYF
17 | NA | NA | TRBJ2-1 | TRBV20-1 | TGCAGTGCTGTGACGGGCTCGGGACGAGCGAGTTACAATGAGCAGTTCTTC | CSAVTGSGRASYNEQFF
16 | NA | TRBD2 | TRBJ2-1 | TRBV11-2 | TGTGCCAGCAGTTCAAAGGGTCTAGCGGGAGAAGATGAGCAGTTCTTC | CASSSKGLAGEDEQFF